This is a list of T cell receptor beta chains from one sample in a study of beta chain features in type 1 diabetes. The protocol was immunoSEQ multiplex PCR, while the TCRdb copy is restricted to in-frame clones and leaves out a portion. The sample has roughly 150,000 clones, around 9.7% seen once. Sample: central memory CD4+ T cells from blood. The origin of the receptors is a woman under 40 with type 1 diabetes. CDR3s include the opening cysteine and the closing phenylalanine or tryptophan. The order of the fields is D gene, V gene, J gene, clone size, CDR3 protein, CDR3 DNA. The D gene is left open where the match is weak. The size entry is marked missing in some rows and otherwise reads once, few, many or a size class.

d_gene: .
v_gene: TRBV7-7
j_gene: TRBJ2-5
abundance: few
CDR3aa: CASSLGPDQETQYF
CDR3nt: TGTGCTAGCAGCTTAGGTCCAGATCAAGAGACCCAGTACTTC

d_gene: .
v_gene: TRBV7-6
j_gene: TRBJ2-7
abundance: few
CDR3aa: CASSLGDTSSSYEQYF
CDR3nt: TGTGCCAGCAGCTTAGGGGACACCTCGAGCTCCTACGAGCAGTACTTC

d_gene: TRBD1
v_gene: TRBV5-1
j_gene: TRBJ2-7
abundance: .
CDR3aa: CASGTGDYEQYF
CDR3nt: TGCGCCAGCGGGACAGGGGATTACGAGCAGTACTTC

d_gene: TRBD1
v_gene: TRBV5-1
j_gene: TRBJ2-1
abundance: few
CDR3aa: CASSRDRGFYNEQFF
CDR3nt: TGCGCCAGCAGCAGGGACAGGGGATTTTACAATGAGCAGTTCTTC

d_gene: .
v_gene: TRBV30
j_gene: TRBJ2-5
abundance: .
CDR3aa: CAWSGLQTFETQYF
CDR3nt: TGTGCCTGGAGTGGCCTTCAAACATTCGAGACCCAGTACTTC

d_gene: .
v_gene: TRBV4-2
j_gene: TRBJ2-1
abundance: few
CDR3aa: CASSRSDEQFF
CDR3nt: TGTGCCAGCAGCCGATCGGATGAGCAGTTCTTC

d_gene: .
v_gene: TRBV7-7
j_gene: TRBJ1-1
abundance: .
CDR3aa: CASSLAGDTEAFF
CDR3nt: TGTGCTAGCAGCTTAGCCGGGGACACTGAAGCTTTCTTT

d_gene: .
v_gene: TRBV27
j_gene: TRBJ1-5
abundance: few
CDR3aa: CASSLRFEENQPQHF
CDR3nt: TGTGCCAGCAGTTTACGGTTCGAGGAGAATCAGCCCCAGCATTTT

d_gene: .
v_gene: TRBV7-3
j_gene: TRBJ2-1
abundance: .
CDR3aa: CASSSGKREYNEQFF
CDR3nt: TGTGCCAGCAGCTCGGGAAAACGGGAGTACAATGAGCAGTTCTTC

d_gene: .
v_gene: TRBV10-2
j_gene: TRBJ2-6
abundance: few
CDR3aa: CASSESVGASGANVLTF
CDR3nt: TGCGCCAGCAGTGAGTCGGTCGGAGCCTCTGGGGCCAACGTCCTGACTTTC

d_gene: TRBD2
v_gene: TRBV19
j_gene: TRBJ2-7
abundance: .
CDR3aa: CASSRTSSYEQYF
CDR3nt: TGTGCCAGTAGCCGGACTAGCTCCTACGAGCAGTACTTC

d_gene: TRBD1
v_gene: TRBV2
j_gene: TRBJ2-1
abundance: few
CDR3aa: CASRRTGGINEQFF
CDR3nt: TGTGCCAGCAGGAGGACAGGGGGTATCAATGAGCAGTTCTTC

d_gene: .
v_gene: TRBV6-1
j_gene: TRBJ2-5
abundance: .
CDR3aa: CASSLQGSTQYF
CDR3nt: TGTGCCAGCAGCTTACAGGGATCCACCCAGTACTTC

d_gene: .
v_gene: TRBV5-1
j_gene: TRBJ1-1
abundance: few
CDR3aa: CASSEMKNTEAFF
CDR3nt: TGCGCCAGCAGCGAGATGAAGAACACTGAAGCTTTCTTT

d_gene: .
v_gene: TRBV30
j_gene: TRBJ1-1
abundance: .
CDR3aa: CAWSRRGAWEAFF
CDR3nt: TGTGCCTGGAGTCGGAGGGGCGCGTGGGAAGCTTTCTTT

d_gene: .
v_gene: TRBV9
j_gene: TRBJ1-1
abundance: .
CDR3aa: CASSFAENTEAFF
CDR3nt: TGTGCCAGCAGCTTTGCAGAGAACACTGAAGCTTTCTTT

d_gene: TRBD2
v_gene: TRBV20-1
j_gene: TRBJ2-7
abundance: .
CDR3aa: CSVGRGYEQYF
CDR3nt: TGCAGTGTAGGGAGGGGTTACGAGCAGTACTTC

d_gene: TRBD2
v_gene: TRBV11-2
j_gene: TRBJ2-1
abundance: few
CDR3aa: CASSPRTSGYGNEQFF
CDR3nt: TGTGCCAGCAGCCCGAGAACTAGCGGCTATGGGAATGAGCAGTTCTTC

d_gene: .
v_gene: TRBV11-2
j_gene: TRBJ2-7
abundance: few
CDR3aa: CASSLGGVYEQYF
CDR3nt: TGTGCCAGCAGCTTAGGGGGAGTATACGAGCAGTACTTC

d_gene: .
v_gene: TRBV11-2
j_gene: TRBJ2-3
abundance: few
CDR3aa: CASSSDFSTDTQYF
CDR3nt: TGTGCCAGCAGCTCGGACTTTAGCACAGATACGCAGTATTTT

d_gene: .
v_gene: TRBV27
j_gene: TRBJ2-6
abundance: .
CDR3aa: CASSLGALGANVLTF
CDR3nt: TGTGCCAGCAGTTTAGGGGCGCTGGGGGCCAACGTCCTGACTTTC

d_gene: .
v_gene: TRBV19
j_gene: TRBJ2-7
abundance: .
CDR3aa: CASSISLKATYEQYF
CDR3nt: TGTGCCAGTAGTATCTCACTAAAGGCCACCTACGAGCAGTACTTC

d_gene: .
v_gene: TRBV27
j_gene: TRBJ2-1
abundance: few
CDR3aa: CASSFKGGDNEQFF
CDR3nt: TGTGCCAGCAGTTTCAAGGGAGGTGACAATGAGCAGTTCTTC

d_gene: .
v_gene: TRBV11-2
j_gene: TRBJ1-4
abundance: few
CDR3aa: CASSLREATNEKLFF
CDR3nt: TGTGCCAGCAGCTTACGGGAGGCAACTAATGAAAAACTGTTTTTT

d_gene: TRBD2
v_gene: TRBV11-2
j_gene: TRBJ2-3
abundance: few
CDR3aa: CASSREAGGATDTQYF
CDR3nt: TGTGCCAGCAGCCGTGAGGCGGGAGGAGCTACAGATACGCAGTATTTT

d_gene: TRBD2
v_gene: TRBV10-3
j_gene: TRBJ2-1
abundance: .
CDR3aa: CAISPSGIDEQFF
CDR3nt: TGTGCCATCAGCCCTAGCGGTATCGATGAGCAGTTCTTC

d_gene: TRBD2
v_gene: TRBV2
j_gene: TRBJ2-3
abundance: .
CDR3aa: CASGGSAGAADTQYF
CDR3nt: TGTGCCAGCGGGGGGTCAGCGGGAGCTGCAGATACGCAGTATTTT

d_gene: TRBD2
v_gene: TRBV18
j_gene: TRBJ2-1
abundance: few
CDR3aa: CASSPTSGGYNEQFF
CDR3nt: TGTGCCAGCTCACCCACTAGCGGGGGATACAATGAGCAGTTCTTC

d_gene: .
v_gene: TRBV4-1
j_gene: TRBJ1-5
abundance: .
CDR3aa: CASSQDPEGAQHF
CDR3nt: TGCGCCAGCAGCCAAGATCCTGAAGGGGCCCAGCATTTT

d_gene: .
v_gene: TRBV6-6
j_gene: TRBJ2-5
abundance: few
CDR3aa: CASSYSTRGETQYF
CDR3nt: TGTGCCAGCAGTTATTCGACTAGAGGAGAGACCCAGTACTTC

d_gene: .
v_gene: TRBV7-2
j_gene: TRBJ1-2
abundance: .
CDR3aa: CASSPGGTSNYGYTF
CDR3nt: TGTGCCAGCAGCCCCGGGGGGACCTCTAACTATGGCTACACCTTC

d_gene: TRBD1
v_gene: TRBV5-6
j_gene: TRBJ2-2
abundance: many
CDR3aa: CASSWWDRGTGELFF
CDR3nt: TGTGCCAGCAGTTGGTGGGACAGGGGAACCGGGGAGCTGTTTTTT

d_gene: .
v_gene: TRBV30
j_gene: TRBJ2-6
abundance: few
CDR3aa: CAWSKGLGANVLTF
CDR3nt: TGTGCCTGGAGTAAGGGACTGGGGGCCAACGTCCTGACTTTC

d_gene: TRBD1
v_gene: TRBV30
j_gene: TRBJ2-7
abundance: few
CDR3aa: CAWSVRGHYEQYF
CDR3nt: TGTGCCTGGAGTGTCAGGGGGCACTACGAGCAGTACTTC

d_gene: .
v_gene: TRBV29-1
j_gene: TRBJ1-3
abundance: .
CDR3aa: CSARQLFGNTIYF
CDR3nt: TGCAGCGCAAGACAGCTTTTTGGAAACACCATATATTTT

d_gene: TRBD1
v_gene: TRBV10-3
j_gene: TRBJ2-7
abundance: few
CDR3aa: CAISNQRDRYHEQYF
CDR3nt: TGTGCCATCAGTAACCAGAGGGACAGGTACCACGAGCAGTACTTC

d_gene: .
v_gene: TRBV7-2
j_gene: TRBJ1-1
abundance: few
CDR3aa: CASSPGGGAMAFF
CDR3nt: TGTGCCAGCAGCCCCGGGGGGGGCGCAATGGCTTTCTTT

d_gene: TRBD1
v_gene: TRBV18
j_gene: TRBJ1-2
abundance: few
CDR3aa: CASSPGQGGYTF
CDR3nt: TGTGCCAGCTCACCTGGACAGGGTGGCTACACCTTC

d_gene: TRBD1
v_gene: TRBV2
j_gene: TRBJ1-1
abundance: .
CDR3aa: CASTEGDRQNTEAFF
CDR3nt: TGTGCCAGCACCGAAGGGGACAGACAGAACACTGAAGCTTTCTTT

d_gene: TRBD1
v_gene: TRBV27
j_gene: TRBJ1-3
abundance: few
CDR3aa: CASSTRGTGAGNTIYF
CDR3nt: TGTGCCAGCAGCACCCGCGGGACAGGGGCTGGAAACACCATATATTTT